This T cell receptor beta chain was identified during a study of a mutant IDH1 vaccine in newly diagnosed glioma. About the research overall: Patients, over weeks 1, 3, 5, 7, 11, 15, 19 and 23, received a total of eight vaccinations. Onset of vaccination occurred 4-6 weeks following radiotherapy alone, or with temozolomide cycles. Patients were pretreated with radiotherapy, temozolomide, or both, mostly both.

Described time point: week 23, last vaccination. One vaccine dose held 300 ug of mutant IDH1 20-mer peptide and came with topical imiquimod. New WHO grade 3 or 4 IDH1-mutant, ATRX-lost astrocytomas were present in all donors. As regards this clone: The target antigen is unknown.

Method: immunoSEQ multiplex PCR; TCRdb's copy keeps in-frame clones and lacks some. The table includes almost 85,000 clones, about 82% detected once. The J segment lost 4 bases and the V segment lost 3 bases, leaving 8 bases of the junction unmatched. Germline V lookup: CDR1 ENHRY, CDR2 SYGVKD. This CDR3 is 15 amino acids long. The material was PBMCs, obtained from a glioma patient whose treatment included an IDH1 peptide vaccine. The clonotype was recovered from a man in his thirties or forties with glioma. Some clones in this sample may be carry-over from other donors' samples. The chain links TRBV10-3 to TRBJ2-5, with 7 bases fitting TRBD1. The CDR3 bases are TGTGCCATCAGTGAACAGGGGCTACCCATAGAGACCCAGTACTTC. It is translated as CAISEQGLPIETQYF.